These T cell receptor beta chains were read from a single sample in a study of T-cell memory formation after mild COVID-19. From the 5' RACE reads, TCRdb called clonotypes with MiXCR, one entry per CDR3 protein. The sample lists about 340,000 distinct CDR3 sequences, about 15% occurring once. The specimen was PBMCs or a T cell subset sorted from them (not recorded which). These receptors came from a man younger than 35 who had mild COVID-19 (a few samples of this study predate the infection). Cell type and time point are not known. Both conserved end residues are part of each CDR3. D genes are given only for firm matches. The size of a clone is reported for some rows only, either as once, few or many, or as a class for expanded clones.

V	J	size	D	CDR3	DNA
TRBV5-1	TRBJ2-2	many	TRBD2	CASSPTPGGAIGELFF	TGCGCCAGCAGCCCCACCCCCGGGGGGGCCATCGGGGAGCTGTTTTTT
TRBV7-2	TRBJ2-1	NA	NA	CASSLVWGPGEQFF	TGTGCCAGCAGCTTAGTCTGGGGGCCCGGTGAGCAGTTCTTC
TRBV19	TRBJ2-1	NA	NA	CASRFGGQFNEQFF	TGTGCCAGTAGATTCGGGGGACAGTTCAATGAGCAGTTCTTC
TRBV27	TRBJ2-7	NA	TRBD1	CASSPRLTGGYEQYF	TGTGCCAGCAGTCCCCGCCTCACAGGGGGCTACGAGCAGTACTTC
TRBV7-3	TRBJ2-7	NA	NA	CASSWGDASYEQYF	TGTGCCAGCAGCTGGGGGGATGCCTCCTACGAGCAGTACTTC
TRBV5-1	TRBJ2-1	NA	TRBD2	CASSFGLAGETNNEQFF	TGCGCCAGCAGCTTTGGACTAGCGGGAGAGACGAACAATGAGCAGTTCTTC
TRBV5-4	TRBJ1-1	few	NA	CASRVGGNTEAFF	TGTGCCAGCAGGGTAGGGGGAAACACTGAAGCTTTCTTT
TRBV20-1	TRBJ2-7	NA	NA	CSASFRHRSYEQYF	TGCAGTGCTAGCTTTCGGCACCGTTCCTACGAGCAGTACTTC
TRBV7-2	TRBJ2-5	few	TRBD2	CASSLYGGLAETEGETQYF	TGTGCCAGCAGCTTATACGGCGGACTAGCGGAGACAGAAGGAGAGACCCAGTACTTC
TRBV7-2	TRBJ1-4	few	NA	CASSSRPPRELFF	TGTGCCAGCAGCTCCCGTCCCCCGAGAGAACTGTTTTTT
TRBV7-9	TRBJ2-6	NA	NA	CASSLIGANVLTF	TGTGCCAGCAGCTTGATTGGGGCCAACGTCCTGACTTTC
TRBV7-2	TRBJ2-3	few	TRBD2	CASSGRGTSTDTQYF	TGTGCCAGCAGCGGGCGGGGGACCAGCACAGATACGCAGTATTTT
TRBV11-2	TRBJ2-7	few	TRBD2	CASSLELAGRSYEQYF	TGTGCCAGCAGCTTAGAGTTAGCGGGGCGCTCCTACGAGCAGTACTTC
TRBV9	TRBJ2-5	NA	TRBD2	CASSAQTSSETQYF	TGTGCCAGCAGCGCTCAGACTAGCTCGGAGACCCAGTACTTC
TRBV4-1	TRBJ1-5	few	NA	CASSQGWKSQPQHF	TGCGCCAGCAGCCAAGGGTGGAAGAGCCAGCCCCAGCATTTT
TRBV2	TRBJ1-2	NA	NA	CASSLDNYYYGYTF	TGTGCCAGCAGCCTAGACAACTACTACTATGGCTACACCTTC
TRBV6-2/TRBV6-3	TRBJ2-7	few	TRBD1	CASGRGLAYEQYF	TGTGCCAGCGGCAGGGGGCTTGCCTACGAGCAGTACTTC
TRBV5-1	TRBJ2-2	NA	NA	CASSPSGWAGELFF	TGCGCCAGCAGCCCCTCCGGGTGGGCCGGGGAGCTGTTTTTT
TRBV28	TRBJ2-3	few	NA	CASSLPQGADTQYF	TGTGCCAGCAGTTTACCCCAGGGCGCGGATACGCAGTATTTT
TRBV11-2	TRBJ2-7	NA	NA	CASSPLGGAYEQYF	TGTGCCAGCAGCCCGTTGGGGGGCGCGTACGAGCAGTACTTC
TRBV4-3	TRBJ2-5	NA	NA	CASSQEGLKETQYF	TGCGCCAGCAGCCAAGAGGGACTTAAAGAGACCCAGTACTTC
TRBV7-3	TRBJ2-3	NA	NA	CASSSLATDTQYF	TGTGCCAGCAGCTCCCTGGCCACAGATACGCAGTATTTT
TRBV6-6	TRBJ2-3	many	NA	CASSLPGTGGTDTQYF	TGTGCCAGCAGCCTTCCAGGGACTGGAGGCACAGATACGCAGTATTTT
TRBV4-3	TRBJ1-2	NA	TRBD1	CASSQGVGGSYGYTF	TGCGCCAGCAGCCAAGGAGTAGGGGGCAGCTATGGCTACACCTTC
TRBV7-2	TRBJ1-4	NA	TRBD1	CASSRPGQASTNEKLFF	TGTGCCAGCAGCCGTCCGGGACAGGCGTCAACTAATGAAAAACTGTTTTTT
TRBV5-1	TRBJ2-7	few	NA	CASSLEGTAAYEQYF	TGCGCCAGCAGCTTGGAAGGGACTGCCGCCTACGAGCAGTACTTC
TRBV7-2	TRBJ2-4	NA	NA	CASSRNDGNIQYF	TGTGCCAGCAGCCGAAATGACGGGAACATTCAGTACTTC
TRBV7-2	TRBJ2-7	NA	NA	CASSLSGPQAYEQYF	TGTGCCAGCAGCTTATCCGGGCCTCAGGCGTACGAGCAGTACTTC
TRBV11-2	TRBJ1-4	few	NA	CASSLDPVYNEKLFF	TGTGCCAGCAGCTTAGACCCGGTGTATAATGAAAAACTGTTTTTT
TRBV29-1	TRBJ2-7	many	NA	CSVLLGYEQYF	TGCAGCGTTCTCTTGGGGTACGAGCAGTACTTC
TRBV5-1	TRBJ2-7	few	NA	CASSPGQSSYEQYF	TGCGCCAGCAGCCCCGGACAGTCCTCCTACGAGCAGTACTTC